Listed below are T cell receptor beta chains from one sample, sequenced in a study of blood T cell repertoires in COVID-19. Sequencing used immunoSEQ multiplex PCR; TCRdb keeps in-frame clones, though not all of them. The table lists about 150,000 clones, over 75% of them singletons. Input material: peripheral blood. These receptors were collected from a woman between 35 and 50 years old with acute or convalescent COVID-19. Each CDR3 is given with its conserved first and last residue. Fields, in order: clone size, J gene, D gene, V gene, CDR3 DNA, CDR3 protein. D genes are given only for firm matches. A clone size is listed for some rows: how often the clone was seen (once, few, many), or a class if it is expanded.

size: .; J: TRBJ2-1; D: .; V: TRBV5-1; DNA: TGCGCCAGCAGCTGGGACGGGAGCTCCTACAATGAGCAGTTCTTC; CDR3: CASSWDGSSYNEQFF
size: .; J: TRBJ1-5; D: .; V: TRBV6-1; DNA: TGTGCCAGCGGGAGACAGGATCAGCCCCAGCATTTT; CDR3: CASGRQDQPQHF
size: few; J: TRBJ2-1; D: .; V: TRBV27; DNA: TGTGCCAGCAGCTTAAGACTAGGACACCGATACAATGAGCAGTTCTTC; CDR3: CASSLRLGHRYNEQFF
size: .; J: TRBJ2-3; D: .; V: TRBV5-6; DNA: TGTGCCAGCAGCTTGCTGGGGAGCGGGAGCACAGATACGCAGTATTTT; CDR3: CASSLLGSGSTDTQYF
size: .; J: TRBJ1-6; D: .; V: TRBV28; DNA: TGTGCCAGCAGTTTAAGTGGTACGCGAGATTCACCCCTCCACTTT; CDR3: CASSLSGTRDSPLHF
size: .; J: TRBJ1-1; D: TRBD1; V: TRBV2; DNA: TGTGCCAGCAGTGAAAGCGAGCAGGGGGCGGGTGAAGCTTTCTTT; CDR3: CASSESEQGAGEAFF
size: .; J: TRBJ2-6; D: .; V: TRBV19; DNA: TGTGCCAGTAGTTGGGGGGCTGGGGCCAACGTCCTGACTTTC; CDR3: CASSWGAGANVLTF
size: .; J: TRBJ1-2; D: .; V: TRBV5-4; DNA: TGTGCCAGCAGCTTGGGTCAGGAATCAAACTATGGCTACACCTTC; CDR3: CASSLGQESNYGYTF
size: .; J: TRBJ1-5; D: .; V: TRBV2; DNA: TGTGCCAGCAAGAACAGGGAAAACAATCAGCCCCAGCATTTT; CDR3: CASKNRENNQPQHF
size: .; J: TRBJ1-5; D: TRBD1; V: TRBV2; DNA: TGTGCCAGCATGGGGGACAGTGCGGGGGGTAATCAGCCCCAGCATTTT; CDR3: CASMGDSAGGNQPQHF
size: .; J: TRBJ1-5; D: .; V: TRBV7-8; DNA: TGTGCCAGCAGCTCAGCCCCGGGGGTGACCCAGCATTTT; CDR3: CASSSAPGVTQHF
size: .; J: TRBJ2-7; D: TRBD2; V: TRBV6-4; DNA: TGTGCCAGCAGTGAAAGCGGGGGTACCTCGGGGGAGCAGTACTTC; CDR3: CASSESGGTSGEQYF
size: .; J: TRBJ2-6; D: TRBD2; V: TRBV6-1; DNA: TGTGCCAGCAGTGAAGCTCCGGGAGGCTCTGGGGCCAACGTCCTGACTTTC; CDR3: CASSEAPGGSGANVLTF
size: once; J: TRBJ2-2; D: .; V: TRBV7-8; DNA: TGTGCCAGCAGCTTAGAGGAGGGGGCGTACGGGGAGCTGTTTTTT; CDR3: CASSLEEGAYGELFF
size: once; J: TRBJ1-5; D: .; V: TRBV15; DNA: TGTGCCACCAGCAGAGCCCCCAATGAGCCCCAGCATTTT; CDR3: CATSRAPNEPQHF
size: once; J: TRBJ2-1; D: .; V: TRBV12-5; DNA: TGTGCTAGTGGCTCGGGGTCCTTGGGCTCCTACAATGAGCAGTTCTTC; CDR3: CASGSGSLGSYNEQFF
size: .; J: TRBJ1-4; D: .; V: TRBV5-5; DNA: TGTGCCAGCAGCTCACAGCAGGAAAAACTGTTTTTT; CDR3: CASSSQQEKLFF
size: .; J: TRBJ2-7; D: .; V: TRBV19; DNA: TGTGCCAGTAGTACCACCCCCGGAGGTTCCTACGAGCAGTACTTC; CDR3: CASSTTPGGSYEQYF
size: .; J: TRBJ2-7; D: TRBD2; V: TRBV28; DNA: TGTGCCAGCAGTTTAACTAGCGGGGGGGCCCTCTACGAGCAGTACTTC; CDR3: CASSLTSGGALYEQYF
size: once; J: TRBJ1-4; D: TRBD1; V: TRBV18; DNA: TGTGCCAGCTCACCAGACAGGGATGTAGGTGAAAAACTGTTTTTT; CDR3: CASSPDRDVGEKLFF